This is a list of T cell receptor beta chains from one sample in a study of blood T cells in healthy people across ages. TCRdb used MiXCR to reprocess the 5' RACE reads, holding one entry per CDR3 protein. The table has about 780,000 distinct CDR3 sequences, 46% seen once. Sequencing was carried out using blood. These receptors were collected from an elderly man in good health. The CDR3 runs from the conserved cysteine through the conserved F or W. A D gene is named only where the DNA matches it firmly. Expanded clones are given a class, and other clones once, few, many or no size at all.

CDR3nt: TGCAGCGTCCGCAACACCGGGGAGCTGTTTTTT
CDR3aa: CSVRNTGELFF
j_gene: TRBJ2-2
abundance: .
v_gene: TRBV29-1
d_gene: .

CDR3nt: TGTGCCAGCAGTTCGGACAGGGAGAGTGTTTGGTCCGGGGAGCTGTTTTTT
CDR3aa: CASSSDRESVWSGELFF
j_gene: TRBJ2-2
abundance: .
v_gene: TRBV28
d_gene: TRBD1

CDR3nt: TGTGCCAGCAGCTTATCCGAAGCGGGAGGTGCCTACGAGCAGTACTTC
CDR3aa: CASSLSEAGGAYEQYF
j_gene: TRBJ2-7
abundance: .
v_gene: TRBV7-6
d_gene: TRBD2

CDR3nt: TGTGCCAGCAGCCCACTGACTAGCGGGTATACCTACAATGAGCAGTTCTTC
CDR3aa: CASSPLTSGYTYNEQFF
j_gene: TRBJ2-1
abundance: many
v_gene: TRBV5-6
d_gene: TRBD2

CDR3nt: TGTGCCAGCAGCTTAGTGGCAGGCTCTGGAAACACCATATATTTT
CDR3aa: CASSLVAGSGNTIYF
j_gene: TRBJ1-3
abundance: .
v_gene: TRBV7-2
d_gene: .

CDR3nt: TGTGCCTTGATAACAGGGGCCCTCTCTGGGGCCAACGTCCTGACTTTC
CDR3aa: CALITGALSGANVLTF
j_gene: TRBJ2-6
abundance: .
v_gene: TRBV30
d_gene: TRBD1

CDR3nt: TGTGCCAGCAGTTACTGGCGGGCCGGCACAGATACGCAGTATTTT
CDR3aa: CASSYWRAGTDTQYF
j_gene: TRBJ2-3
abundance: few
v_gene: TRBV6-2/TRBV6-3
d_gene: .

CDR3nt: TGCAGTGCTAGAGAAACACCGACAGGGTTGAACACTGAAGCTTTCTTT
CDR3aa: CSARETPTGLNTEAFF
j_gene: TRBJ1-1
abundance: .
v_gene: TRBV20-1
d_gene: TRBD1

CDR3nt: TGTGCCAGCAGTTTAGGCGGTGGGAGGAGCTCCTACGAGCAGTACTTC
CDR3aa: CASSLGGGRSSYEQYF
j_gene: TRBJ2-7
abundance: .
v_gene: TRBV12-3/TRBV12-4
d_gene: .

CDR3nt: TGTGCCAGCAGTTACTCGATAGGGGAACAGTATGAGCAGTTCTTC
CDR3aa: CASSYSIGEQYEQFF
j_gene: TRBJ2-1
abundance: few
v_gene: TRBV6-5
d_gene: .

CDR3nt: TGTGCCTGGAATGAGGGGGCGGGAGGTTTAGAGACCCAGTACTTC
CDR3aa: CAWNEGAGGLETQYF
j_gene: TRBJ2-5
abundance: .
v_gene: TRBV30
d_gene: .

CDR3nt: TGCAGTCAATTACCTCTAGCGGGAGGGCCGGGGGAGACCCAGTACTTC
CDR3aa: CSQLPLAGGPGETQYF
j_gene: TRBJ2-5
abundance: .
v_gene: TRBV20-1
d_gene: TRBD2

CDR3nt: TGTGCCAGCAGTAGGCTGACTAGCAATCAGCCCCAGCATTTT
CDR3aa: CASSRLTSNQPQHF
j_gene: TRBJ1-5
abundance: .
v_gene: TRBV2
d_gene: .

CDR3nt: TGTGCCAGCGTGGGAGGGGGCCCCCTCACAGATACGCAGTATTTT
CDR3aa: CASVGGGPLTDTQYF
j_gene: TRBJ2-3
abundance: .
v_gene: TRBV27
d_gene: .

CDR3nt: TGTGCCAGCAGTGTAACAGGGAGTACCGGGGAGCTGTTTTTT
CDR3aa: CASSVTGSTGELFF
j_gene: TRBJ2-2
abundance: .
v_gene: TRBV12-3/TRBV12-4
d_gene: .

CDR3nt: TGCAGTGCTAGAGATCCTAGGACAGGGTTTGAGGGCGAGCAGTACTTC
CDR3aa: CSARDPRTGFEGEQYF
j_gene: TRBJ2-7
abundance: few
v_gene: TRBV20-1
d_gene: TRBD1

CDR3nt: TGTGCCACCAGCAAAGGGACTAGGGCCTACAATGAGCAGTTCTTC
CDR3aa: CATSKGTRAYNEQFF
j_gene: TRBJ2-1
abundance: few
v_gene: TRBV24-1
d_gene: TRBD2

CDR3nt: TGTGCCAGCAGTAAATACGGGACAGACACTCAACCCCAGCATTTT
CDR3aa: CASSKYGTDTQPQHF
j_gene: TRBJ1-5
abundance: .
v_gene: TRBV27
d_gene: TRBD1

CDR3nt: TGTGCCACCAGCAGGCCAACCCTGGGTTCAACTAATGAAAAACTGTTTTTT
CDR3aa: CATSRPTLGSTNEKLFF
j_gene: TRBJ1-4
abundance: .
v_gene: TRBV15
d_gene: .

CDR3nt: TGTGCCAGCAGTATCCGGGACAGGGTCGATCTGGACATTCAGTACTTC
CDR3aa: CASSIRDRVDLDIQYF
j_gene: TRBJ2-4
abundance: .
v_gene: TRBV28
d_gene: TRBD1

CDR3nt: TGCAGCGTTAGGTCGACTAATGAAAAACTGTTTTTT
CDR3aa: CSVRSTNEKLFF
j_gene: TRBJ1-4
abundance: .
v_gene: TRBV29-1
d_gene: .

CDR3nt: TGTGCCAGCAGTTTACGGGGGTTCCATCAGCCCCAGCATTTT
CDR3aa: CASSLRGFHQPQHF
j_gene: TRBJ1-5
abundance: .
v_gene: TRBV27
d_gene: .

CDR3nt: TGCAGTGCTAGAGATGGTGGTTTTAATGAAAAACTGTTTTTT
CDR3aa: CSARDGGFNEKLFF
j_gene: TRBJ1-4
abundance: many
v_gene: TRBV20-1
d_gene: .

CDR3nt: TGTGCCAGTCGGACACCCCAAGAGACCCAGTACTTC
CDR3aa: CASRTPQETQYF
j_gene: TRBJ2-5
abundance: few
v_gene: TRBV7-7
d_gene: .

CDR3nt: TGTGCCAGCAGTTACCAACTAGACTACAATGAGCAGTTCTTC
CDR3aa: CASSYQLDYNEQFF
j_gene: TRBJ2-1
abundance: .
v_gene: TRBV12-3/TRBV12-4
d_gene: .

CDR3nt: TGTGCCATCAGCCCCGAGGCCTCAGATACGCAGTATTTT
CDR3aa: CAISPEASDTQYF
j_gene: TRBJ2-3
abundance: .
v_gene: TRBV10-3
d_gene: .

CDR3nt: TGCAGTGGAAACAGCGACTATGGCTACACCTTC
CDR3aa: CSGNSDYGYTF
j_gene: TRBJ1-2
abundance: .
v_gene: TRBV20-1
d_gene: .

CDR3nt: TGTGCCAGCACCGGGACAGGGGTTGAGCAGTTCTTC
CDR3aa: CASTGTGVEQFF
j_gene: TRBJ2-1
abundance: .
v_gene: TRBV25-1
d_gene: TRBD1

CDR3nt: TGTGCCAGCAGCTTGAGCTGGGGCAATGAGCAGTACTTC
CDR3aa: CASSLSWGNEQYF
j_gene: TRBJ2-5
abundance: .
v_gene: TRBV5-8
d_gene: .

CDR3nt: TGTGCCTCTGGGCTCCCTCCCAACGAGCAGTACTTC
CDR3aa: CASGLPPNEQYF
j_gene: TRBJ2-7
abundance: few
v_gene: TRBV30
d_gene: .

CDR3nt: TGTGCCAGCACCACAAGTCGACGGGGGGCCCCTTCCTACGAGCAGTACTTC
CDR3aa: CASTTSRRGAPSYEQYF
j_gene: TRBJ2-7
abundance: .
v_gene: TRBV11-1
d_gene: .

CDR3nt: TGTGCCACCAGTGCCTGGACAGGGGGCTACGGCAATGAGCAGTTCTTC
CDR3aa: CATSAWTGGYGNEQFF
j_gene: TRBJ2-1
abundance: .
v_gene: TRBV24-1
d_gene: TRBD1

CDR3nt: TGTGCCAGCAGCTCCAACAGGGAAGGAGACACTGAAGCTTTCTTT
CDR3aa: CASSSNREGDTEAFF
j_gene: TRBJ1-1
abundance: once
v_gene: TRBV7-9
d_gene: .

CDR3nt: TGCAGCGTTCATGGCTCTGCGGGGAACACTGAAGCTTTCTTT
CDR3aa: CSVHGSAGNTEAFF
j_gene: TRBJ1-1
abundance: .
v_gene: TRBV29-1
d_gene: .

CDR3nt: TGCGCCAGCAGCCAAGGATGGGCCTACGAGCAGTACTTC
CDR3aa: CASSQGWAYEQYF
j_gene: TRBJ2-7
abundance: .
v_gene: TRBV4-3
d_gene: .

CDR3nt: TGCGCCAGCAGCTTACTCGACAGGGTTTTGAACGAGCAGTACTTC
CDR3aa: CASSLLDRVLNEQYF
j_gene: TRBJ2-7
abundance: few
v_gene: TRBV5-1
d_gene: TRBD1